A selection of T cell receptor beta chains follows, all from one sample in a study of OX40 agonist ivuxolimab in advanced cancers. Generated by immunoSEQ multiplex PCR, the TCRdb table keeps only in-frame clones and is missing some. This sample carries about 53,000 clones, 84% of them seen once, and the ten largest clones take around 4.3%. Sequencing was performed on CD4+ or CD8+ T cells sorted from blood, taken in a trial of the OX40 agonist ivuxolimab. All receptors derive from an adult with an advanced solid tumor such as melanoma, head and neck, liver or kidney cancer. Each CDR3 is given with its conserved first and last residue. The D gene is left open where the match is weak. Rows give clone size only sometimes, using once, few, many, or a class for an expanded clone.

d_call: -
clone_size: -
v_call: TRBV14
j_call: TRBJ2-7
cdr3_aa: CASSQGIADQINTEQYF
cdr3_nt: TGTGCCAGCAGCCAAGGCATCGCGGACCAGATTAACACTGAGCAGTACTTC

d_call: TRBD2
clone_size: -
v_call: TRBV7-2
j_call: TRBJ2-7
cdr3_aa: CASSLGVAGLAGSEQYF
cdr3_nt: TGTGCCAGCAGCCTAGGCGTGGCGGGACTAGCGGGATCCGAGCAGTACTTC

d_call: -
clone_size: -
v_call: TRBV5-8
j_call: TRBJ1-2
cdr3_aa: CASALGQNYGYTF
cdr3_nt: TGTGCCAGCGCCCTAGGACAGAACTATGGCTACACCTTC

d_call: TRBD1
clone_size: -
v_call: TRBV4-3
j_call: TRBJ2-7
cdr3_aa: CASSRGQGLIYEQYF
cdr3_nt: TGCGCCAGCAGCCGAGGACAGGGGTTGATCTACGAGCAGTACTTC

d_call: -
clone_size: medium-sized
v_call: TRBV6-5
j_call: TRBJ2-7
cdr3_aa: CASSYRWETRHYEQYF
cdr3_nt: TGTGCCAGCAGTTACAGGTGGGAGACCCGTCACTACGAGCAGTACTTC

d_call: -
clone_size: -
v_call: TRBV7-6
j_call: TRBJ1-3
cdr3_aa: CASSLAGGPSGNTIYF
cdr3_nt: TGTGCCAGCAGCTTAGCTGGGGGGCCCTCTGGAAACACCATATATTTT

d_call: TRBD1
clone_size: -
v_call: TRBV27
j_call: TRBJ2-5
cdr3_aa: CASCPSGRGQETQYF
cdr3_nt: TGTGCCAGCTGCCCCTCAGGCAGGGGGCAAGAGACCCAGTACTTC

d_call: -
clone_size: -
v_call: TRBV21-1
j_call: TRBJ2-3
cdr3_aa: CASSPPGDYSLAEGDTQYF
cdr3_nt: TGTGCCAGCAGCCCCCCGGGGGACTACTCACTAGCGGAAGGAGATACGCAGTATTTT

d_call: -
clone_size: -
v_call: TRBV7-2
j_call: TRBJ1-2
cdr3_aa: CASSLAQSGIYGYTF
cdr3_nt: TGTGCCAGCAGCTTAGCGCAAAGTGGAATCTATGGCTACACCTTC

d_call: -
clone_size: once
v_call: TRBV4-2
j_call: TRBJ2-7
cdr3_aa: CASSASGTTYEQYF
cdr3_nt: TGTGCCAGCAGCGCGAGCGGGACAACCTACGAGCAGTACTTC

d_call: -
clone_size: -
v_call: TRBV10-2
j_call: TRBJ2-3
cdr3_aa: CASSDRDWGTDTQYF
cdr3_nt: TGCGCCAGCAGTGATCGGGATTGGGGCACAGATACGCAGTATTTT

d_call: -
clone_size: -
v_call: TRBV11-3
j_call: TRBJ2-1
cdr3_aa: CASRLEAGRNEQFF
cdr3_nt: TGTGCCAGCAGACTGGAGGCAGGACGCAATGAGCAGTTCTTC

d_call: -
clone_size: -
v_call: TRBV7-2
j_call: TRBJ1-1
cdr3_aa: CASSLVPRGYTEAFF
cdr3_nt: TGTGCCAGCAGCTTAGTTCCGCGAGGGTACACTGAAGCTTTCTTT

d_call: -
clone_size: -
v_call: TRBV4-2
j_call: TRBJ2-1
cdr3_aa: CASSQLGTYNEQFF
cdr3_nt: TGTGCCAGCAGCCAACTAGGGACCTACAATGAGCAGTTCTTC

d_call: -
clone_size: -
v_call: TRBV10-2
j_call: TRBJ1-3
cdr3_aa: CASSESGRLGNTIYF
cdr3_nt: TGCGCCAGCAGTGAGTCGGGGAGGCTGGGCAACACCATATATTTT

d_call: TRBD1
clone_size: -
v_call: TRBV27
j_call: TRBJ1-1
cdr3_aa: CASSFSRTGVTEAFF
cdr3_nt: TGTGCCAGCAGTTTCAGTAGGACAGGGGTGACTGAAGCTTTCTTT

d_call: TRBD2
clone_size: -
v_call: TRBV5-4
j_call: TRBJ2-7
cdr3_aa: CASRSTSGEYYEQYF
cdr3_nt: TGTGCCAGCAGGTCCACTAGCGGAGAGTACTACGAGCAGTACTTC

d_call: TRBD2
clone_size: -
v_call: TRBV7-3
j_call: TRBJ2-7
cdr3_aa: CASSPNSLAGVLDEQYF
cdr3_nt: TGTGCCAGCAGTCCTAACTCCCTAGCGGGAGTGTTGGACGAGCAGTACTTC

d_call: TRBD2
clone_size: -
v_call: TRBV6-5
j_call: TRBJ2-5
cdr3_aa: CASSFSGGLQETQYF
cdr3_nt: TGTGCCAGCAGTTTTAGCGGGGGCCTTCAAGAGACCCAGTACTTC

d_call: -
clone_size: -
v_call: TRBV19
j_call: TRBJ1-5
cdr3_aa: CASSPAGGNQPQHF
cdr3_nt: TGTGCCAGTAGCCCGGCGGGGGGCAATCAGCCCCAGCATTTT

d_call: -
clone_size: -
v_call: TRBV19
j_call: TRBJ2-7
cdr3_aa: CASSIVGTYEQYF
cdr3_nt: TGTGCCAGTAGTATAGTCGGAACCTACGAGCAGTACTTC

d_call: TRBD2
clone_size: -
v_call: TRBV5-1
j_call: TRBJ2-1
cdr3_aa: CASSLDPGRNSSYNEQFF
cdr3_nt: TGCGCCAGCAGCTTGGATCCCGGGAGGAATAGCTCCTACAATGAGCAGTTCTTC

d_call: -
clone_size: few
v_call: TRBV30
j_call: TRBJ1-1
cdr3_aa: CAWSRQGPEAFF
cdr3_nt: TGTGCCTGGAGTAGGCAGGGGCCTGAAGCTTTCTTT

d_call: -
clone_size: -
v_call: TRBV19
j_call: TRBJ1-1
cdr3_aa: CASSIVARGGRHTEAFF
cdr3_nt: TGTGCCAGTAGTATAGTGGCTCGGGGAGGGAGGCACACTGAAGCTTTCTTT

d_call: -
clone_size: -
v_call: TRBV2
j_call: TRBJ2-7
cdr3_aa: CASNRDGPPGEQYF
cdr3_nt: TGTGCCAGCAACCGAGACGGACCCCCAGGCGAGCAGTACTTC

d_call: -
clone_size: -
v_call: TRBV10-3
j_call: TRBJ2-5
cdr3_aa: CAISAAEETQYF
cdr3_nt: TGTGCCATCAGTGCAGCGGAAGAGACCCAGTACTTC

d_call: TRBD1
clone_size: -
v_call: TRBV6-6
j_call: TRBJ2-7
cdr3_aa: CASNLRTGGNEQYF
cdr3_nt: TGTGCCAGCAACCTACGGACAGGGGGCAACGAGCAGTACTTC

d_call: -
clone_size: once
v_call: TRBV20-1
j_call: TRBJ1-1
cdr3_aa: CSAGDGREAFF
cdr3_nt: TGCAGTGCTGGTGACGGGAGGGAAGCTTTCTTT

d_call: -
clone_size: -
v_call: TRBV7-2
j_call: TRBJ2-7
cdr3_aa: CASSLASLAAEQYF
cdr3_nt: TGTGCCAGCAGCTTAGCGTCTCTAGCTGCCGAGCAGTATTTC

d_call: -
clone_size: -
v_call: TRBV27
j_call: TRBJ1-4
cdr3_aa: CASSSGGYNEKLFF
cdr3_nt: TGTGCCAGCAGTTCCGGAGGGTACAATGAAAAACTGTTTTTT

d_call: -
clone_size: -
v_call: TRBV14
j_call: TRBJ2-7
cdr3_aa: CASSHVDLYEQYF
cdr3_nt: TGTGCCAGCAGTCATGTGGATCTCTACGAGCAGTACTTC

d_call: -
clone_size: -
v_call: TRBV6-6
j_call: TRBJ2-3
cdr3_aa: CASSYNGFADTQYF
cdr3_nt: TGTGCCAGCAGTTACAATGGTTTCGCAGATACGCAGTATTTT

d_call: TRBD1
clone_size: -
v_call: TRBV5-4
j_call: TRBJ1-1
cdr3_aa: CASSGQQGSNTEAFF
cdr3_nt: TGTGCCAGCAGCGGGCAACAGGGGTCTAACACTGAAGCTTTCTTT

d_call: -
clone_size: -
v_call: TRBV19
j_call: TRBJ1-3
cdr3_aa: CASNEGHGNTIYF
cdr3_nt: TGTGCCAGTAACGAGGGGCACGGAAACACCATATATTTT

d_call: TRBD2
clone_size: -
v_call: TRBV29-1
j_call: TRBJ2-7
cdr3_aa: CSVDPGTSGYEQYF
cdr3_nt: TGCAGCGTGGATCCCGGGACTAGTGGCTACGAGCAGTACTTC

d_call: -
clone_size: -
v_call: TRBV29-1
j_call: TRBJ1-3
cdr3_aa: CSGTTGNTIYF
cdr3_nt: TGCAGCGGTACGACAGGAAACACCATATATTTT

d_call: -
clone_size: -
v_call: TRBV5-4
j_call: TRBJ1-2
cdr3_aa: CASSWSGSYGYTF
cdr3_nt: TGTGCCAGCAGCTGGTCGGGGAGCTATGGCTACACCTTC

d_call: -
clone_size: -
v_call: TRBV2
j_call: TRBJ2-3
cdr3_aa: CASTSGYTDTQYF
cdr3_nt: TGTGCCAGCACCAGCGGATACACAGATACGCAGTATTTT

d_call: TRBD2
clone_size: -
v_call: TRBV7-3
j_call: TRBJ2-1
cdr3_aa: CASSRTTSGRDNEQFF
cdr3_nt: TGTGCCAGCAGCCGAACGACTAGCGGGAGGGACAATGAGCAGTTCTTC

d_call: TRBD1
clone_size: -
v_call: TRBV7-6
j_call: TRBJ2-3
cdr3_aa: CASSPKGQGSPDTQYF
cdr3_nt: TGTGCCAGCAGCCCTAAAGGACAGGGTTCCCCAGATACGCAGTATTTT

d_call: -
clone_size: -
v_call: TRBV10-2
j_call: TRBJ1-3
cdr3_aa: CASSDERRSGNTIYF
cdr3_nt: TGCGCCAGCAGTGACGAGAGACGCTCTGGAAACACCATATATTTT

d_call: -
clone_size: -
v_call: TRBV5-4
j_call: TRBJ1-2
cdr3_aa: CASSLADTLYGYTF
cdr3_nt: TGTGCCAGCAGCTTGGCGGACACCCTCTATGGCTACACCTTC

d_call: TRBD1
clone_size: -
v_call: TRBV2
j_call: TRBJ2-2
cdr3_aa: CASSEARGSTGELFF
cdr3_nt: TGTGCCAGCAGTGAAGCCAGGGGGAGCACCGGGGAGCTGTTTTTT

d_call: -
clone_size: -
v_call: TRBV4-3
j_call: TRBJ2-7
cdr3_aa: CASSQGTLSTNYEQYF
cdr3_nt: TGCGCCAGCAGCCAGGGGACCCTTTCAACAAATTACGAGCAGTACTTC

d_call: -
clone_size: -
v_call: TRBV5-4
j_call: TRBJ1-2
cdr3_aa: CASSLRGAYGYTF
cdr3_nt: TGTGCCAGCAGCTTGCGAGGGGCCTATGGCTACACCTTC

d_call: -
clone_size: -
v_call: TRBV28
j_call: TRBJ2-7
cdr3_aa: CASSSPGPSSYEQYF
cdr3_nt: TGTGCCAGCAGCTCGCCGGGACCAAGCTCCTACGAGCAGTACTTC

d_call: TRBD1
clone_size: -
v_call: TRBV19
j_call: TRBJ2-2
cdr3_aa: CASSINRGLTGELFF
cdr3_nt: TGTGCCAGTAGTATAAACAGGGGGCTCACCGGGGAGCTGTTTTTT

d_call: TRBD2
clone_size: -
v_call: TRBV5-1
j_call: TRBJ2-3
cdr3_aa: CASSLKLAGGGTDTQYF
cdr3_nt: TGCGCCAGCAGCTTGAAACTAGCGGGAGGTGGCACAGATACGCAGTATTTT

d_call: -
clone_size: -
v_call: TRBV15
j_call: TRBJ1-6
cdr3_aa: CATSSRLGNSPLHF
cdr3_nt: TGTGCCACCAGCTCCCGACTCGGTAATTCACCCCTCCACTTT

d_call: TRBD1
clone_size: -
v_call: TRBV4-3
j_call: TRBJ1-4
cdr3_aa: CASSRGPQGAGEKLFF
cdr3_nt: TGCGCCAGCAGCCGGGGCCCGCAGGGGGCGGGTGAAAAACTGTTTTTT

d_call: -
clone_size: -
v_call: TRBV10-1
j_call: TRBJ1-1
cdr3_aa: CASSGTLNTEAFF
cdr3_nt: TGCGCCAGCAGTGGGACATTGAACACTGAAGCTTTCTTT

d_call: -
clone_size: -
v_call: TRBV14
j_call: TRBJ2-1
cdr3_aa: CASSQDPRGRQFF
cdr3_nt: TGTGCCAGCAGCCAAGACCCCCGAGGTAGGCAGTTCTTC

d_call: TRBD2
clone_size: -
v_call: TRBV7-2
j_call: TRBJ2-5
cdr3_aa: CASRFAVTSGKETQYF
cdr3_nt: TGTGCCAGCAGATTCGCCGTGACTAGCGGCAAAGAGACCCAGTACTTC